This T cell receptor (beta chain) was sequenced during a study of OX40 agonist ivuxolimab in advanced cancers. As to this clone: Its antigen is unknown.

Method: immunoSEQ multiplex PCR; TCRdb's copy keeps in-frame clones and lacks some. The table has about 44,000 clones, about 86% seen once. Overall study results and limits: On average, CD8+ T cells showed a greater number of expanded clones than CD4+.

The CDR3 loop spans 14 amino acids. V shed 4 bases and J shed 7 bases, with 11 bases lying between them. Germline V gene lookup returns CDR1 SGHTA and CDR2 FQGTGA. The chain carries TRBV7-3 and TRBJ1-6, with D possibly matching TRBD1 (5 bases). The source is an adult with an advanced solid tumor such as melanoma, head and neck, liver or kidney cancer. This specimen consisted of CD4+ or CD8+ T cells sorted from blood, obtained in a trial of the OX40 agonist ivuxolimab. The DNA of the CDR3 is TGTGCCAGCAGCTCGGGGACTGGAAATTCACCCCTCCACTTT. It is translated as CASSSGTGNSPLHF.